Listed below are T cell receptor beta chains from one sample, sequenced in a study of patients and donors after allogeneic stem cell transplantation. TCRdb analysed the RT-PCR reads with MiXCR anew, one entry per CDR3 protein. The data contain about a million distinct CDR3 sequences, roughly 18% of them singletons. The sample was blood, either unsorted or a sorted T cell fraction (not recorded which). All receptors derive from a human donor who was either an allogeneic HSCT recipient or a stem cell or donor lymphocyte infusion donor (not recorded which). It is not recorded whose cells these are; they may come from a transplant donor. CDR3s include the opening cysteine and the closing phenylalanine or tryptophan. D genes are given only for firm matches. Only part of the rows carry a size: once, few, many, or a class if the clone is expanded.

size | J | D | V | DNA | CDR3
many | TRBJ2-1 | TRBD2 | TRBV12-3/TRBV12-4 | TGTGCCAGCAGTCCACGGACTAGCGTCAATGAGCAGTTCTTC | CASSPRTSVNEQFF
few | TRBJ2-3 | - | TRBV20-1 | TGCAGTGCTATACAGGGGGGGTACACAGATACGCAGTATTTT | CSAIQGGYTDTQYF
few | TRBJ2-1 | TRBD2 | TRBV3-1 | TGTGCCAGCAGCCGACATCAGGGCGGGAGTTCCTACAATGAGCAGTTCTTC | CASSRHQGGSSYNEQFF
few | TRBJ1-3 | TRBD1 | TRBV4-1 | TGCGCCAGCAGCCAAGACAAGGGGACAGTCTCTGGAAACACCATATATTTT | CASSQDKGTVSGNTIYF
- | TRBJ2-7 | TRBD2 | TRBV2 | TGTGCCAGCACCCCGAGGAAGGGCGGGAGGGCCTACGAGCAGTACTTC | CASTPRKGGRAYEQYF
- | TRBJ2-2 | - | TRBV10-3 | TGTGCCATCAAGTACAGGGAGAACACCGGGGAGCTGTTTTTT | CAIKYRENTGELFF
few | TRBJ1-6 | - | TRBV20-1 | TGCAGTGCTCATCCTCGGGGGCTCGAGTCACCCCTCCACTTT | CSAHPRGLESPLHF
- | TRBJ2-1 | - | TRBV12-3/TRBV12-4 | TGTGCCAGCTGCAGACTGACCAATGAGCAGTTCTTC | CASCRLTNEQFF
- | TRBJ2-2 | TRBD2 | TRBV5-1 | TGCGCCAGCAGCCCCACTCGGGGGGACACCGGGGAGCTGTTTTTT | CASSPTRGDTGELFF
few | TRBJ2-2 | TRBD1 | TRBV12-3/TRBV12-4 | TGTGCCAGCAGTTTAGGTACGAGTAAGGACAGGGGAAACACCGGGGAGCTGTTTTTT | CASSLGTSKDRGNTGELFF
few | TRBJ2-3 | TRBD2 | TRBV10-3 | TGTGCCATCAGTGAAGGGACTAGCGGGGTAACAGATACGCAGTATTTT | CAISEGTSGVTDTQYF
few | TRBJ1-2 | - | TRBV15 | TGTGCCACCAGCCGCTGGGACTCCCCAGACGGCTACACCTTC | CATSRWDSPDGYTF
- | TRBJ2-5 | - | TRBV29-1 | TGCAGCGTTGAAGCGGCAGGGCCGCAAGAGACCCAGTACTTC | CSVEAAGPQETQYF
- | TRBJ1-6 | - | TRBV2 | TGTGCCAGCATAAGGAACAGGCTAAATTCACCCCTCCACTTT | CASIRNRLNSPLHF
- | TRBJ1-3 | - | TRBV12-3/TRBV12-4 | TGTGCCAGCACCGCCTTGAGGGGACCTGGAAACACCATATATTTT | CASTALRGPGNTIYF
many | TRBJ1-1 | - | TRBV11-2 | TGTGCCAGCAGCTTAGTGGCCTCGAACACTGAAGCTTTCTTT | CASSLVASNTEAFF